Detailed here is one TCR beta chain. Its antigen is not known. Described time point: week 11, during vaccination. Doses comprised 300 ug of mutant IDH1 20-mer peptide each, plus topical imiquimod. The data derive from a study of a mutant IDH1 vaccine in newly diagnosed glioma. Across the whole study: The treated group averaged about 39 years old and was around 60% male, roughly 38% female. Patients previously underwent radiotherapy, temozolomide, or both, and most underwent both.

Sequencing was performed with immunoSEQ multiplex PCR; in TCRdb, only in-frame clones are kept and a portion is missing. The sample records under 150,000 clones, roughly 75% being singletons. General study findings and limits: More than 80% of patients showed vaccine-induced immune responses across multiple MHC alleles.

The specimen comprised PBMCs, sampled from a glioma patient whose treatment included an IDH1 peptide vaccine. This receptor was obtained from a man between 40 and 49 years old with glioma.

CDR3 DNA sequence: TGTGCCAGCAGTGAATTTAAAGGGGCGAAAGCGAACACCGGGGAGCTGTTTTTT. As protein: CASSEFKGAKANTGELFF. The gene calls are TRBV25-1 and TRBJ2-2; a possible D gene is TRBD1 (5 bases). CDR1 and CDR2 (germline): MGHDK, SYGVNS. This CDR3 has 18 residues. V was pared by 1 base and J by 0 bases, with 15 bases between.